These T cell receptor beta chains were read from a single sample in a study of cytomegalovirus exposure and HLA in healthy donors. Clones were read by immunoSEQ multiplex PCR, and TCRdb kept only the in-frame ones, dropping some. Counted here are some 90,000 clones, roughly 79% occurring once; the ten biggest clones make up approximately 3%. Sequenced input: PBMCs. The receptors were gathered from a female donor in good health and CMV-seropositive. CDR3s include the opening cysteine and the closing phenylalanine or tryptophan. A D gene is named only where the DNA matches it firmly. Size is omitted from some rows. Given values are once, few, many or a class for expanded clones.

d_gene,j_gene,abundance,v_gene,CDR3nt,CDR3aa
TRBD1,TRBJ2-7,NA,TRBV7-8,TGTGCCAGCAGCCGCGAAAAAAGAGGGACAGCGGAGTACGAGCAGTACTTC,CASSREKRGTAEYEQYF
TRBD1,TRBJ2-7,NA,TRBV6-1,TGTGCCAGCTCAGAACGTACATGGACAGGGTACGAGCAGTACTTC,CASSERTWTGYEQYF
NA,TRBJ1-1,NA,TRBV20-1,TGCAGTGCCCCGGGGAACACTGAAGCTTTCTTT,CSAPGNTEAFF
TRBD2,TRBJ2-1,NA,TRBV4-3,TGCGCCAGCAGCCAAGATAGCGGGAGACGCAATGAGCAGTTCTTC,CASSQDSGRRNEQFF
NA,TRBJ2-7,NA,TRBV6-5,TGTGCCAGCAGCCTTGGGGGCTACCTCGGGGAGCAGTACTTC,CASSLGGYLGEQYF
NA,TRBJ1-1,NA,TRBV5-6,TGTGCCAGCAGCTTGGAAATGCGGGGACCATGGGCTTTCTTT,CASSLEMRGPWAFF
NA,TRBJ1-1,NA,TRBV5-4,TGTGCCAGCAGCTTGAGCGGCCAGGAAGCTTTCTTT,CASSLSGQEAFF
TRBD1,TRBJ1-5,NA,TRBV2,TGTGCCAGCACCCAGGGACAGGGCGAGGGGCAGCCCCAGCATTTT,CASTQGQGEGQPQHF
TRBD1,TRBJ1-5,once,TRBV7-2,TGTGCCAGCAGCACAACCGGGACAGTTGGTCAGCCCCAGCATTTT,CASSTTGTVGQPQHF
TRBD1,TRBJ1-1,NA,TRBV19,TGTGCCAGTAGAGGACGGGACAGGGAGAACACTGAAGCTTTCTTT,CASRGRDRENTEAFF
NA,TRBJ2-1,NA,TRBV27,TGTGCCAGCAGTCCAGGACTGGGTGAGCAGTTCTTC,CASSPGLGEQFF
NA,TRBJ2-7,NA,TRBV10-1,TGCGCCAGCAGTCAGCCGGGGAGAGTTTACGAGCAGTACTTC,CASSQPGRVYEQYF
NA,TRBJ1-5,few,TRBV4-1,TGCGCCAGCAGCGTCCCGGGTCCTAGCAATCAGCCCCAGCATTTT,CASSVPGPSNQPQHF
TRBD2,TRBJ2-3,NA,TRBV29-1,TGCAGCGTTGTGGGGGGGCCAGGCAGCGGGGGAGGTAGCACAGATACGCAGTATTTT,CSVVGGPGSGGGSTDTQYF
NA,TRBJ2-7,NA,TRBV7-2,TGTGCCAGCAGCTTGGCGACAGAAGGCTACGAGCAGTACTTC,CASSLATEGYEQYF
TRBD2,TRBJ2-1,NA,TRBV5-4,TGTGCCAGCAGCCCTAGCGGTAGCTCCTACAATGAGCAGTTCTTC,CASSPSGSSYNEQFF
NA,TRBJ2-1,NA,TRBV30,TGTGCCTGGAGCCTAAACGGCAATGAGCAGTTCTTC,CAWSLNGNEQFF
NA,TRBJ1-4,few,TRBV6-1,TGTGCCAGCAGTGAACAGGCGGGTAGTAATGAAAAACTGTTTTTT,CASSEQAGSNEKLFF
TRBD1,TRBJ1-2,NA,TRBV5-4,TGTGCCAGCAGCAGGGACAGGGTCGGGTATGGCTACACCTTC,CASSRDRVGYGYTF
NA,TRBJ2-7,NA,TRBV28,TGTGCCAGCAGCTCCCCAGGGGTCTACGAGCAGTACTTC,CASSSPGVYEQYF
NA,TRBJ2-3,NA,TRBV7-2,TGTGCCAGCAGCGATAACAGCTTCCTCACAGATACGCAGTATTTT,CASSDNSFLTDTQYF
TRBD1,TRBJ2-7,NA,TRBV11-2,TGTGCCAGCAGCTTAGAGCCAGGGGGCCCGTACGAGCAGTACTTC,CASSLEPGGPYEQYF
NA,TRBJ1-5,NA,TRBV5-1,TGCGCCACGGGGGTTAGGGGCGGGCAGCCCCAGCATTTT,CATGVRGGQPQHF
TRBD1,TRBJ2-7,NA,TRBV5-1,TGCGCCAGCAGCTTGTGGACAGGGCCCTCCTACGAGCAGTACTTC,CASSLWTGPSYEQYF
NA,TRBJ2-3,NA,TRBV6-5,TGTGCCAGCAGGGCGGACACAGATACGCAGTATTTT,CASRADTDTQYF
TRBD1,TRBJ2-7,NA,TRBV4-1,TGCGCCAGCAGCCAAGGGGACAGCTCCTACGAGCAGTACTTC,CASSQGDSSYEQYF
NA,TRBJ1-2,NA,TRBV5-1,TGCGCCAGCAGCCCTGACCGACCGCGGGTGTATGGCTACACCTTC,CASSPDRPRVYGYTF
TRBD1,TRBJ2-3,NA,TRBV10-3,TGTGCCATCAGTGCGACAGGGGGGAGCACAGATACGCAGTATTTT,CAISATGGSTDTQYF
NA,TRBJ2-7,NA,TRBV28,TGTGCCAGCAGCAGACAGAGATACGAGCAGTACTTC,CASSRQRYEQYF
NA,TRBJ1-2,NA,TRBV6-1,TGTGCCAGCAGTCCTTCCGGGGATGGCTACACCTTC,CASSPSGDGYTF
NA,TRBJ1-2,NA,TRBV6-1,TGTGCCAGCAGTGAAGGTCCCGCCTATACCTATGGCTACACCTTC,CASSEGPAYTYGYTF
NA,TRBJ1-6,few,TRBV7-3,TGTGCCAGCAGCCCGGTAGAGGGCTCACCCCTCCACTTT,CASSPVEGSPLHF
NA,TRBJ1-1,NA,TRBV13,TGTGCCAGCAGCTTTCGGGGGAAAAGGACTGAAGCTTTCTTT,CASSFRGKRTEAFF
NA,TRBJ1-1,NA,TRBV28,TGTGCCAGCATGGGAGGGGTTTCCACTGAAGCTTTCTTT,CASMGGVSTEAFF